The clone carrying this TCR beta chain has just a few counts. Antigen specificity is unknown. The data were produced by immunoSEQ multiplex PCR, yet TCRdb's version contains in-frame clones alone and is incomplete. The sample contains approximately 70,000 clones, about 74% of which appear only once. The data stem from a study of radiation and T cells in renal cell carcinoma. V lost 1 base to trimming and J lost 0 bases, with 13 bases between them. Germline lookup yields CDR1 SGHDT and CDR2 YYEEEE. The CDR3 spans 16 residues. Study outcomes and limitations: Baseline intratumoral clonotype presence is unknown without pretreatment biopsies. Top tumor clonotypes rose in blood 2 weeks post-radiation, then contracted.

Indicated time point: blood 4 weeks post-SBRT, at nephrectomy. The treatment: 15 Gy SBRT to primary tumor, nephrectomy 4 weeks later. Nephrectomy followed 15 Gy stereotactic body radiation by 4 weeks. Clear cell pathology was present in this patient's renal cell carcinoma. The chain combines TRBV5-6 with TRBJ2-5; D is possibly TRBD1 (6 bases). This specimen was blood, taken from a patient whose treatment included radiotherapy and nephrectomy. This receptor was taken from a man in his 60s with renal cell carcinoma. CDR3 loop: CASSLRTVLDQETQYF. The CDR3 bases are TGTGCCAGCAGCTTGCGGACAGTGCTTGACCAAGAGACCCAGTACTTC.